The 28 T cell receptor beta chains below were found in one sample sequenced in a study of shared clonotypes between healthy human individuals. Using immunoSEQ multiplex PCR, the repertoire was profiled, and TCRdb retains in-frame clones only, with some absent. The sample lists about 710,000 clones, around 70% occurring once. Sequenced input: memory CD4+ T cells sorted from blood. Subset specified: CD45RA-negative fraction. These receptor sequences come from a woman in her twenties or thirties in good health.

This clone turned up a few times. The J gene is TRBJ2-7, the V gene TRBV28, with 9 bases aligning to TRBD1. The germline V gene encodes CDR1 MDHEN and CDR2 SYDVKM. CDR3 length: 16 amino acids. V trimming: 6 bases; J trimming: 0 bases; junction bases outside the gene matches: 9. CDR3 residues: CASRTGGFIYSYEQYF. The CDR3 coding sequence is TGTGCCAGCAGAACAGGGGGCTTTATCTACTCCTACGAGCAGTACTTC.

The chain recombines TRBV11-2 with TRBJ2-6; no clear D. This CDR3 spans 14 amino acids. Germline V gene sequence: CDR1 SGHAT, CDR2 FQNNGV. V lost 6 bases and J lost 4, with 10 bases in between. CDR3 sequence reads: CASSFTHGANVLTF. The CDR3 DNA sequence: TGTGCCAGCAGTTTCACCCACGGGGCCAACGTCCTGACTTTC. The full variable domain, in which reference TRBV11-2 and TRBJ2-6 provide the parts outside the CDR3, is EAGVAQSPRYKIIEKRQSVAFWCNPISGHATLYWYQQILGQGPKLLIQFQNNGVVDDSQLPKDRFSAERLKGVDSTLKIQPAKLEDSAVYLCASSFTHGANVLTFGAGSRLTVL.

The genes are TRBV5-4 and TRBJ1-1; D not resolved. This CDR3 contains 13 residues. In germline, CDR1 is SGHNT, CDR2 YYREEE (reference sequence). Trimming pared 0 bases from V and 4 bases from J, leaving 7 bases between. The CDR3 DNA reads as TGTGCCAGCAGCTTGGTCGGTATCACTGAAGCTTTCTTT. Its protein is CASSLVGITEAFF. The complete variable domain, with remaining parts taken from reference TRBV5-4 and TRBJ1-1, reads ETGVTQSPTHLIKTRGQQVTLRCSSQSGHNTVSWYQQALGQGPQFIFQYYREEENGRGNFPPRFSGLQFPNYSSELNVNALELDDSALYLCASSLVGITEAFFGQGTRLTVV.

Worth noting for this clone: Different DNA sequences within this sample yield the same CDR3. V and J are TRBV5-1 and TRBJ2-7; 9 bases map to TRBD1. This CDR3 has 14 amino acids. Looked up from germline, CDR1 is SGHRS and CDR2 is YFSETQ. Germline trimming cut 3 bases from V and 6 bases from J; bases unmatched to any gene: 7. CDR3 bases: TGCGCCAGCAGCTCCGGGACAGGGTCCCTCGAGCAGTACTTC. It encodes CASSSGTGSLEQYF.

The gene calls are TRBV7-9 and TRBJ1-1; 7 bases are a match to TRBD1. The CDR3 length is 16 residues. J gave up 0 bases and V 1 base, and 5 bases lay outside the gene matches. Germline V lookup: CDR1 SEHNR, CDR2 FQNEAQ (reference sequence). The CDR3 here is CASSLGGTAMNTEAFF. CDR3 sequence (DNA): TGTGCCAGCAGCTTAGGGGGGACAGCCATGAACACTGAAGCTTTCTTT.

CDR3 protein: CASSLRAGGLGEQYF. The CDR3 DNA sequence: TGTGCCAGCAGTTTGAGGGCCGGCGGACTTGGCGAGCAGTACTTC. V and J are TRBV27 and TRBJ2-7, with D perhaps matching TRBD2 (5 bases). Trimming removed 3 bases from V and 6 bases from J, with 18 bases in between. Germline lookup yields CDR1 MNHEY and CDR2 SMNVEV (reference sequence). The CDR3 runs 15 residues.

The DNA for the CDR3 is TGTGCCAGCAGATGGGGGGGATACTCCTACAATGAGCAGTTCTTC. Translating gives CASRWGGYSYNEQFF. The chain combines TRBV11-1 with TRBJ2-1, with TRBD2 matching 7 bases. J lost 0 bases, V lost 6 bases, and 5 bases had no gene match. The CDR3 has 15 residues. CDR1 and CDR2 from the germline V gene are SGHAT and FQDESV (reference sequence).

About this clone itself: Other DNA sequences in this sample translate to the same CDR3. The V gene is TRBV14, the J gene TRBJ2-7; D is ambiguous. The CDR3 runs to 11 residues. CDR1 SGHDN and CDR2 FVKESK come from the germline V gene. Trimming shortened V by 3 bases and J by 2 bases, and 2 bases separated the two germline ends. The CDR3 nucleotides read TGTGCCAGCAGCCAGGCCTACGAGCAGTACTTC. Translation gives CASSQAYEQYF.

In DNA, the CDR3 is TGCGCCACCCAAGCGGGAGGCGGTGAGACCCAGTACTTC. Protein: CATQAGGGETQYF. This sequence joins TRBV10-1 and TRBJ2-5; 9 bases agree with TRBD2. The length of the CDR3 is 13 residues. The germline CDR1 and CDR2 sequences are WNHNN and SYGVQD (reference sequence). The V segment lost 10 bases and the J segment 5 bases; nucleotides outside the gene matches: 8.

CDR3 residues: CASSREGQGNYGYTF. In nucleotides, the CDR3 is TGTGCCAGCAGCCGGGAGGGACAGGGTAACTATGGCTACACCTTC. The chain uses TRBV11-1 and TRBJ1-2, with 9 bases lining up with TRBD1. The CDR3 contains 15 residues. Germline V gene data show CDR1 as SGHAT and CDR2 as FQDESV (reference sequence). With V trimmed by 5 bases and J by 1 base, 5 bases remained unmatched.

Concerning this clone itself: Other DNA sequences from this sample encode an identical CDR3 as well. The CDR3 reads CASSLGGSSTDTQYF. CDR3 in DNA: TGCGCCAGCAGCTTGGGGGGGTCTAGCACAGATACGCAGTATTTT. This sequence joins TRBV5-1 and TRBJ2-3; either TRBD1 or TRBD2 may fit D (5 bases each). V was cut by 0 bases and J by 0 bases, with 8 bases left in between. The CDR3 runs to 15 residues. Germline assignment: CDR1 SGHRS and CDR2 YFSETQ.

V gene TRBV6-6 combines with J gene TRBJ1-5, with D perhaps matching TRBD1 (6 bases). Germline V gene sequence: CDR1 MNHNY, CDR2 SVGAGI (reference sequence). The CDR3 totals 12 residues. Between the trimmed V and J ends, which lost 8 bases and 7 bases, there was a span of 12 bases. In nucleotides, the CDR3 is TGTGCCAGCCTAGGGGGATGGCAGCCCCAGCATTTT. The encoded protein is CASLGGWQPQHF.

The chain carries TRBV6-5 and TRBJ1-2; possibly TRBD1 for D (6 bases). This CDR3 spans 13 amino acids. V lost 6 bases to trimming and J lost 7 bases, with 15 bases between them. Germline CDR1 reads MNHEY; CDR2 reads SVGAGI. The CDR3, as DNA: TGTGCCAGCAGGCCACAGGGATTAGGTGGCTACACCTTC. Its protein product is CASRPQGLGGYTF.

The chain carries TRBV18 and TRBJ2-1, with D uncertain. CDR1 is KGHSH, CDR2 LQKENI, per germline. With 1 base removed from V and 6 bases from J, the gap between germline ends came to 4 bases. The CDR3 has 12 residues. CDR3 loop: CASSPQSNEQFF. DNA for the CDR3: TGTGCCAGCTCACCACAGAGCAATGAGCAGTTCTTC.

This clone was observed a single time. The chain uses TRBV6-5 and TRBJ2-5; D not resolved. Germline V CDR1 and CDR2: MNHEY, SVGAGI. The CDR3 has 14 amino acids. The V end was cut by 2 bases, the J end by 5 bases, with 12 bases between. CDR3 in amino acids: CASSYGTTRETQYF. The CDR3 coding sequence is TGTGCCAGCAGTTACGGCACCACACGGGAGACCCAGTACTTC.

The chain employs TRBV5-5 and TRBJ1-2, with D possibly matching TRBD1 (5 bases). The CDR3 covers 16 residues. The V end was cut by 2 bases, the J end by 8 bases, with 22 bases between. Germline V gene data show CDR1 as SGHKS and CDR2 as YYEKEE (reference sequence). CDR3 in DNA: TGTGCCAGCAGCTTCCGGGACGCTGTTTCCTTTTGGGGCTACACCTTC. Protein sequence: CASSFRDAVSFWGYTF.

The chain combines TRBV25-1 with TRBJ2-1; D remains ambiguous. The V and J ends lost 0 bases and 5 bases respectively, with 8 bases between them. This CDR3 region has 14 residues. Looked up from germline, CDR1 is MGHDK and CDR2 is SYGVNS. The CDR3 loop reads CASSEYPVDNEQFF. The DNA for the CDR3 is TGTGCCAGCAGTGAATATCCAGTCGACAATGAGCAGTTCTTC.

The V gene is TRBV28, the J gene TRBJ2-7; D is perhaps TRBD2 (6 bases). Trimming stripped 6 bases from V and 5 bases from J, with 14 bases between. CDR3 length: 13 amino acids. CDR1 and CDR2 (germline): MDHEN, SYDVKM. The CDR3 here is CASRGGRNNEQYF. The CDR3 DNA sequence: TGTGCCAGCAGGGGGGGACGGAACAACGAGCAGTACTTC.

The chain has TRBV15 and TRBJ2-3; TRBD1 or TRBD2 may be the D gene (6 bases each). V was trimmed by 0 bases and J by 8 bases, leaving 18 bases between them. This CDR3 spans 16 amino acids. The germline V gene has CDR1 LNHNV and CDR2 YYDKDF (reference sequence). The CDR3 loop reads CATSRDYGGPVGTQYF. CDR3 bases: TGTGCCACCAGCAGAGATTATGGGGGGCCGGTGGGTACGCAGTATTTT.

This CDR3 reads CASSELGQQETQYF. The DNA of the CDR3 is TGTGCCAGCAGTGAATTAGGACAGCAAGAGACCCAGTACTTC. V is TRBV2 and J is TRBJ2-5; a weak D match, TRBD1 (6 bases). CDR3 size: 14 residues. Germline V CDR1 and CDR2: SNHLY, FYNNEI. V was clipped by 2 bases and J by 2 bases, with 9 bases between them.

This clone is a singleton in its sample. The chain joins TRBV2 to TRBJ2-1; TRBD2 aligns across 16 bases. Unmatched junction bases numbered 12, after V lost 9 bases and J lost 7 bases. Germline V gives CDR1 SNHLY, CDR2 FYNNEI. The CDR3 extends over 17 amino acids. This chain's CDR3 is CASPGTSGRAGLNEQFF. The CDR3 nucleotides are TGTGCCAGTCCCGGGACTAGCGGGAGGGCGGGTTTGAATGAGCAGTTCTTC.

The V gene is TRBV11-2, the J gene TRBJ2-7; 9 bases agree with TRBD1. This CDR3 contains 15 residues. Germline-derived CDR1 and CDR2 are SGHAT and FQNNGV. The ends lost 5 bases at V and 5 bases at J; junction bases unmatched: 10. CDR3 residues: CASSTRPGQGHEQYF. In DNA form, the CDR3 reads TGTGCCAGCAGCACGCGGCCGGGACAGGGCCACGAGCAGTACTTC.

The chain recombines TRBV27 with TRBJ1-2, with D tentatively TRBD1 (5 bases). The V end was cut by 5 bases, the J end by 7 bases, with 14 bases between. Germline assignment: CDR1 MNHEY and CDR2 SMNVEV (reference sequence). The CDR3 covers 13 residues. The CDR3 loop reads CASSAGEVGGYTF. The DNA of the CDR3 is TGTGCCAGCAGTGCGGGGGAAGTCGGTGGCTACACCTTC.

J is TRBJ2-1 and V is TRBV5-1; 10 positions agree with TRBD2. The CDR3 loop spans 16 amino acids. Looked up from germline, CDR1 is SGHRS and CDR2 is YFSETQ. V was pared by 0 bases and J by 8 bases, with 8 bases of the junction left unmatched. The CDR3 bases are TGCGCCAGCAGCTTGGGGTCTAGCGGGAGTCGGGATGAGCAGTTCTTC. It specifies CASSLGSSGSRDEQFF.

This clone appeared a few times. One junction end disagrees with the germline gene, perhaps due to a read error. The rearrangement links TRBV27 to TRBJ2-6; possibly TRBD1 for D (6 bases). The germline V gene encodes CDR1 MNHEY and CDR2 SMNVEV (reference sequence). The CDR3 has 17 amino acids. DNA for the CDR3: TGTGCCAGCAGTATATCCCAGGGGTGGGCCGGGGCCAACGTCCTGACTTTC. Residues: CASSISQGWAGANVLTF.

DNA for the CDR3: TGTGCCAGCAGCGTGACCCCATTGGGACTAGCGGTCTACAATGAGCAGTTCTTC. Its protein is CASSVTPLGLAVYNEQFF. The chain employs TRBV9 and TRBJ2-1; 11 nucleotides align to TRBD2. The trim removed 2 bases at V and 3 bases at J, leaving 10 bases unmatched. Germline CDR1 SGDLS, CDR2 YYNGEE. The CDR3 runs to 18 residues.

V is TRBV30 and J is TRBJ2-7, with 14 bases aligning to TRBD2. The CDR3 spans 16 residues. Unmatched junction bases numbered 4, after V lost 1 base and J lost 2 bases. CDR1 and CDR2 (germline): GTSNPN, SVGIG (reference sequence). The CDR3 DNA follows: TGTGCCTGGAGTGGGGGACTAGCGGGAGTAGCCTACGAGCAGTACTTC. It codes for CAWSGGLAGVAYEQYF.

CDR3 protein: CASSDPRGRSTGELFF. The CDR3 DNA follows: TGTGCCAGCAGTGATCCCAGGGGGCGATCCACCGGGGAGCTGTTTTTT. The chain is built from TRBV28 and TRBJ2-2; 8 bases agree with TRBD1. CDR1 is MDHEN, CDR2 SYDVKM, per germline. J gave up 4 bases and V 5 bases, and 9 bases lay outside the gene matches. The CDR3 spans 16 residues.